Sequencing of this T cell receptor beta chain was carried out in a study of blood T cell repertoires in COVID-19. The overall study: Nucleic acid was either cDNA or gDNA, and it came from T cells, B-cell-depleted T cells, or PBMCs.

Measured with immunoSEQ multiplex PCR; TCRdb has only the in-frame clones, and not every one. The repertoire consists of tens of thousands of clones, with approximately 81% occurring once and the leading ten covering about 3%. The germline CDR1 and CDR2 sequences are ENHRY and SYGVKD. V was trimmed by 2 bases and J by 4 bases, leaving 4 bases between them. The CDR3 extends over 12 amino acids. The Seattle patients joined while their infection was active and were tracked longitudinally afterward. The sample consisted of peripheral blood. The gene calls are TRBV10-3 and TRBJ2-3; D not resolved. The TCR sequence derives from a man between 70 and 80 years old with COVID-19, enrolled during active disease. As DNA, the CDR3 is TGTGCCATCAGTGAGACGGCAGATACGCAGTATTTT. Translated: CAISETADTQYF.